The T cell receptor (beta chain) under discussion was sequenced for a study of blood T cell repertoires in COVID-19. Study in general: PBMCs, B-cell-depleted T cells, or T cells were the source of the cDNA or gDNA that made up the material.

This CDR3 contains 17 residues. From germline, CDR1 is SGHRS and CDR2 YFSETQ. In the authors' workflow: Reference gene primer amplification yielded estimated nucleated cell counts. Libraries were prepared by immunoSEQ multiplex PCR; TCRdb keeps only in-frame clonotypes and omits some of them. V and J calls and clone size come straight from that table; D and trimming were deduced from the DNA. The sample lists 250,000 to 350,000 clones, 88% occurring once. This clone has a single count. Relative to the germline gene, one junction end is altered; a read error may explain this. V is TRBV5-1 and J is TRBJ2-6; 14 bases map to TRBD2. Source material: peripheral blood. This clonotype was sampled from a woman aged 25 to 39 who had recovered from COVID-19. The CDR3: CPSSLTSGGAGANVLTF. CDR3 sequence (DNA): TGCCCCAGCAGCTTGACTAGCGGGGGGGCTGGGGCCAACGTCCTGACTTTC.